These T cell receptor beta chains were read from a single sample in a study of blood T cell repertoires in COVID-19. Data came from immunoSEQ multiplex PCR; TCRdb stores just in-frame clones and leaves some out. The sample consists of 130,000 or so clones, approximately 81% of them appearing once. Sequenced material: peripheral blood. The receptors derive from a man between 60 and 70 years old with acute or convalescent COVID-19. The CDR3 runs from the conserved cysteine through the conserved F or W. The D gene is left open where the match is weak. Clone size is given for some rows only: seen once, a few or many times, or a class if the clone is expanded.

j_gene: TRBJ1-1; abundance: .; v_gene: TRBV5-1; d_gene: TRBD1; CDR3nt: TGCGCCAGCAGCTTGCTTGTTCAGGGGGTCGACACTGAAGCTTTCTTT; CDR3aa: CASSLLVQGVDTEAFF
j_gene: TRBJ2-2; abundance: .; v_gene: TRBV12-5; d_gene: .; CDR3nt: TGTGCTAGTGGTTTGGTGGGGCCGAACACCGGGGAGCTGTTTTTT; CDR3aa: CASGLVGPNTGELFF
j_gene: TRBJ2-7; abundance: few; v_gene: TRBV24-1; d_gene: .; CDR3nt: TGTGCCACCAGTAGGGCCGGGACTTTTACCTCCTACGAGCAGTACTTC; CDR3aa: CATSRAGTFTSYEQYF
j_gene: TRBJ2-4; abundance: .; v_gene: TRBV21-1; d_gene: .; CDR3nt: TGTGCCAGCAGCAAAGTTCTAGGCCAGACAGCCAAAAACATTCAGTACTTC; CDR3aa: CASSKVLGQTAKNIQYF
j_gene: TRBJ1-2; abundance: medium-sized; v_gene: TRBV9; d_gene: TRBD1; CDR3nt: TGTGCCAGCAGCCCCACCGGGACAGTAGTTTATGGCTACACCTTC; CDR3aa: CASSPTGTVVYGYTF
j_gene: TRBJ2-7; abundance: .; v_gene: TRBV6-5; d_gene: TRBD2; CDR3nt: TGTGCCAGCAGCCGACTAGCGGGAGGCGAGCAGTACTTC; CDR3aa: CASSRLAGGEQYF
j_gene: TRBJ2-3; abundance: .; v_gene: TRBV11-2; d_gene: TRBD1; CDR3nt: TGTGCCAGCAGCTTCTGGACAGGGAGCACAGATACGCAGTATTTT; CDR3aa: CASSFWTGSTDTQYF
j_gene: TRBJ1-6; abundance: .; v_gene: TRBV27; d_gene: TRBD1; CDR3nt: TGTGCCAGCAGTTTATCACCACGGACAGGGAGTAATTCACCCCTCCACTTT; CDR3aa: CASSLSPRTGSNSPLHF
j_gene: TRBJ2-4; abundance: .; v_gene: TRBV5-1; d_gene: TRBD1; CDR3nt: TGCGCCAGCAGCCACAGGGGTAGGGACATTCAGTACTTC; CDR3aa: CASSHRGRDIQYF
j_gene: TRBJ1-4; abundance: .; v_gene: TRBV10-3; d_gene: .; CDR3nt: TGTGCCATCAGTGAGTCGTATGGGCTTAATGAAAAACTGTTTTTT; CDR3aa: CAISESYGLNEKLFF
j_gene: TRBJ2-7; abundance: .; v_gene: TRBV7-9; d_gene: TRBD1; CDR3nt: TGTGCCAGCAGCTTAGCGCGACAGGGTCCCTACGAGCAGTACTTC; CDR3aa: CASSLARQGPYEQYF
j_gene: TRBJ1-1; abundance: .; v_gene: TRBV9; d_gene: .; CDR3nt: TGTGCCAGCAGCGTAGTTCGACCTCCCGGGACTGAAGCTTTCTTT; CDR3aa: CASSVVRPPGTEAFF
j_gene: TRBJ2-1; abundance: .; v_gene: TRBV19; d_gene: TRBD1; CDR3nt: TGTGCCAGTAGTCTTCTAAACCTGGGACAGGGGCCCTACAATGAGCAGTTCTTC; CDR3aa: CASSLLNLGQGPYNEQFF
j_gene: TRBJ1-1; abundance: once; v_gene: TRBV11-3; d_gene: TRBD1; CDR3nt: TGTGCCAGCAGCTTCGGACAGGACACTGAAGCTTTCTTT; CDR3aa: CASSFGQDTEAFF
j_gene: TRBJ1-1; abundance: many; v_gene: TRBV19; d_gene: .; CDR3nt: TGTGCCAGTAGTATCGGCCCCCAACGGGAGGGCACTGAAGCTTTCTTT; CDR3aa: CASSIGPQREGTEAFF
j_gene: TRBJ2-2; abundance: once; v_gene: TRBV12-5; d_gene: TRBD1; CDR3nt: TGTGCTAGTGGTTTGGTGACCGCGACAGGGGGCGTCACCGGGGAGCTGTTTTTT; CDR3aa: CASGLVTATGGVTGELFF
j_gene: TRBJ2-1; abundance: .; v_gene: TRBV5-1; d_gene: TRBD2; CDR3nt: TGCGCCAGCAGCTTGGCCGGGGGGAGCTCCTACAATGAGCAGTTCTTC; CDR3aa: CASSLAGGSSYNEQFF
j_gene: TRBJ1-3; abundance: .; v_gene: TRBV18; d_gene: .; CDR3nt: TGTGCCAGCTCACAACCGGGCTCCGCCTCTGGAAACACCATATATTTT; CDR3aa: CASSQPGSASGNTIYF
j_gene: TRBJ2-7; abundance: .; v_gene: TRBV5-1; d_gene: TRBD2; CDR3nt: TGCGCCAGCAGCACTGCCGGGACTAGCGGGAACGAGCAGTACTTC; CDR3aa: CASSTAGTSGNEQYF
j_gene: TRBJ2-2; abundance: .; v_gene: TRBV7-9; d_gene: TRBD2; CDR3nt: TGTGCCAGCAGCTTTAGCGGGAGGGGCTTAAAAGCCGGGGAGCTGTTTTTT; CDR3aa: CASSFSGRGLKAGELFF
j_gene: TRBJ2-7; abundance: .; v_gene: TRBV20-1; d_gene: .; CDR3nt: TGCAGTGCTAGTGGCCGGGACTCCTCACGGGAGCAGTACTTC; CDR3aa: CSASGRDSSREQYF
j_gene: TRBJ2-6; abundance: .; v_gene: TRBV9; d_gene: .; CDR3nt: TGTGCCAGTTTCCCTACAGGGTTAAATTTCTCTGGTGGGGCCAACGTCCTGACTTTC; CDR3aa: CASFPTGLNFSGGANVLTF
j_gene: TRBJ1-5; abundance: .; v_gene: TRBV6-5; d_gene: .; CDR3nt: TGTGCCAGCAGCGCGGGGATTAGTCAGCCCCAGCATTTT; CDR3aa: CASSAGISQPQHF
j_gene: TRBJ2-7; abundance: .; v_gene: TRBV27; d_gene: .; CDR3nt: TGTGCCAGCAGTTTATTTGCAGGGTCCCACGAGCAGTACTTC; CDR3aa: CASSLFAGSHEQYF
j_gene: TRBJ1-1; abundance: once; v_gene: TRBV6-1; d_gene: .; CDR3nt: TGTGCCAGCAGTGAAGTGTGGGGAAGTGGGTACGGGGACACTGAAGCTTTCTTT; CDR3aa: CASSEVWGSGYGDTEAFF
j_gene: TRBJ2-1; abundance: few; v_gene: TRBV9; d_gene: TRBD2; CDR3nt: TGTGCCAGCAGCGTAGTGGGGCGGGGGGCGAACAATGAGCAGTTCTTC; CDR3aa: CASSVVGRGANNEQFF
j_gene: TRBJ2-7; abundance: .; v_gene: TRBV6-2/TRBV6-3; d_gene: .; CDR3nt: TGTGCCAGCAGTTACCTCGGACTCGCCTACGAGCAGTACTTC; CDR3aa: CASSYLGLAYEQYF
j_gene: TRBJ2-1; abundance: .; v_gene: TRBV19; d_gene: .; CDR3nt: TGTGCCAGTAGTATAGGCACAGGGATCAATGAGCAGTTCTTC; CDR3aa: CASSIGTGINEQFF
j_gene: TRBJ1-2; abundance: .; v_gene: TRBV4-1; d_gene: TRBD1; CDR3nt: TGCGCCAGCAGCCAAACAGGGGATGGGTATGGCTACACCTTC; CDR3aa: CASSQTGDGYGYTF
j_gene: TRBJ2-1; abundance: .; v_gene: TRBV2; d_gene: .; CDR3nt: TGTGCCAGCAGTGATTATGGGGGCACCCACAATGAGCAGTTCTTC; CDR3aa: CASSDYGGTHNEQFF
j_gene: TRBJ1-2; abundance: .; v_gene: TRBV3-1/TRBV3-2; d_gene: TRBD1; CDR3nt: TGTGCCAGCAGACCCGACCTTGGGACAGGCGGCTACACCTTC; CDR3aa: CASRPDLGTGGYTF